The 20 T cell receptor beta chains below come from one sample, sequenced in a study of T cell clusters in autoimmune cytopenias. Some 40,000 genome equivalents of blood DNA were amplified for TRB. One tube held mixed TRB-A and TRB-B primer pools for touch-down PCR. TCRdb reprocessed the multiplex PCR reads and keeps a single row for each CDR3 protein, giving no DNA. The sample yields 7,700 or so distinct CDR3 sequences, of which the top ten take up about 17%. Specimen: peripheral blood. Receptor source: a human donor with an autoimmune cytopenia or autoimmune hepatitis (not recorded which).

The V and J genes are TRBV29-1 and TRBJ2-3; absent DNA, TCRdb's TRBD1 call cannot be checked. Germline loops: CDR1 SQVTM, CDR2 ANQGSEA. This CDR3 has 12 amino acids. CDR3 sequence reads: CSVEPYGGTQYF.

V and J are TRBV6-5 and TRBJ2-3; the D call of TRBD1 rests on TCRdb alone, since no DNA is present to check it. Germline assignment: CDR1 MNHEY and CDR2 SVGAGI. CDR3 size: 14 residues. This CDR3 is CASSYGGRGDTQYF.

The J gene is TRBJ2-1, the V gene TRBV19; TCRdb calls TRBD1, which cannot be checked without DNA. Germline V CDR1 and CDR2: LNHDA, SQIVND (reference sequence). The CDR3 is 15 residues long. CDR3: CASTPGQGVGNEQFF.

This chain connects TRBV6-6 to TRBJ1-1. Germline V gene lookup returns CDR1 MNHNY and CDR2 SVGAGI (reference sequence). This CDR3 spans 13 amino acids. This CDR3 reads CASRVLGETEAFF.

CDR3 loop: CASSEDRTSGDEQYF. V gene TRBV6-5 combines with J gene TRBJ2-7; TCRdb designates TRBD2, a call that cannot be tested without DNA. CDR3 length: 15 amino acids. Germline V CDR1 and CDR2: MNHEY, SVGAGI.

The rearrangement links TRBV4-2 to TRBJ2-5; TCRdb names TRBD2, which stays unverified in the absence of DNA. Germline CDR1 reads LGHNA; CDR2 reads YNFKEQ. The length of the CDR3 is 15 residues. This chain's CDR3 is CASSPASGPQETQYF.

The V gene is TRBV19, the J gene TRBJ1-2; TCRdb outputs TRBD1, but without DNA this stays unchecked. Looked up from germline, CDR1 is LNHDA and CDR2 is SQIVND (reference sequence). The CDR3 has 13 residues. CDR3 amino acids: CASSSQGYYGYTF.

The chain uses TRBV6-1 and TRBJ2-5; TCRdb lists TRBD2, though no DNA is available to test this call. The CDR3 runs to 15 residues. CDR1 MNHNS and CDR2 SASEGT come from the germline V gene. The chain's CDR3 is CASKYSGGSQETQYF.

The chain uses TRBV5-6 and TRBJ2-1. This CDR3 comprises 12 residues. CDR1 and CDR2 (germline): SGHDT, YYEEEE. CDR3 loop: CASSLNPNEQFF.

CDR3 protein: CASSQGQGINSPLHF. The V call is TRBV5-6, the J call TRBJ1-6; TCRdb lists TRBD1, though no DNA is available to test this call. Germline-derived CDR1 and CDR2 are SGHDT and YYEEEE. This CDR3 spans 15 amino acids.

According to its frequency, this clonotype is large. The genes are TRBV29-1 and TRBJ2-2; TCRdb picks TRBD1, but there is no DNA to check that call. Germline-derived CDR1 and CDR2 are SQVTM and ANQGSEA. CDR3 size: 12 residues. The CDR3 is CSVRGDPGELFF.

The genes are TRBV7-9 and TRBJ1-6; no DNA is available, so the TRBD1 call from TCRdb remains unchecked. Germline V gene data show CDR1 as SEHNR and CDR2 as FQNEAQ (reference sequence). The CDR3 is made up of 14 amino acids. The CDR3 loop reads CASSSQGINSPLHF.

This CDR3 is CASSEARAGNILKPSWSQPQHF. The chain joins TRBV6-1 to TRBJ1-5. Germline loops: CDR1 MNHNS, CDR2 SASEGT. This CDR3 is 22 amino acids long.

The V and J genes are TRBV13 and TRBJ1-2; lacking DNA, the TRBD1 call made by TCRdb goes unchecked. Germline V lookup: CDR1 PRHDT, CDR2 FYEKMQ (reference sequence). The CDR3 consists of 15 residues. The CDR3 reads CASSLAEGLVYGYTF.

The V call is TRBV27, the J call TRBJ2-7; TCRdb calls TRBD1, which cannot be checked without DNA. The germline gives CDR1 MNHEY, CDR2 SMNVEV (reference sequence). The CDR3 covers 15 residues. CDR3: CASSLEETGTYEQYF.

J is TRBJ1-1 and V is TRBV29-1; with no DNA, the TCRdb D assignment of TRBD1 cannot be verified. This CDR3 spans 14 amino acids. Germline CDR1 and CDR2: SQVTM and ANQGSEA. CDR3 sequence reads: CSVPKEGGGTEAFF.

The genes are TRBV5-1 and TRBJ2-3. Germline values: CDR1 SGHRS, CDR2 YFSETQ. This CDR3 contains 16 residues. The CDR3 sequence: CASSGKDGSSTDTQYF.

The chain joins TRBV7-6 to TRBJ2-3; TCRdb proposes TRBD2, but this gene call is untestable without DNA. The germline V gene has CDR1 SGHVS and CDR2 FNYEAQ. The CDR3 length is 16 residues. This CDR3 reads CASSRKAGVNTDTQYF.

The V and J genes are TRBV29-1 and TRBJ1-1; TCRdb returns TRBD1, unconfirmable since there is no DNA. The CDR3 has 14 amino acids. Germline assignment: CDR1 SQVTM and CDR2 ANQGSEA. The CDR3 here is CSVDRQGRNTEAFF.

The chain recombines TRBV11-1 with TRBJ2-5; TCRdb selects TRBD2, and the lack of DNA leaves this call unchecked. The germline V gene encodes CDR1 SGHAT and CDR2 FQDESV (reference sequence). This CDR3 comprises 15 residues. CDR3 in amino acids: CATFTSGGPQETQYF.